This T cell receptor (beta chain) was profiled in a study of beta chain features in type 1 diabetes. Across the study: All samples yielded over 95,000,000 examined sorted cells. Study-wide results and limits: In comparison with healthy donors, patients had naive, central memory and Treg TCRB repertoires that appeared more similar. More deletions and fewer insertions at VDJ junctions were found in patients with type 1 diabetes. Shortening of TCRB CDR3s, moderate but significant, appeared in all four CD4+ subsets of Type 1 diabetes patients.

Expressed TCRB transcripts were sequenced after all isolated RNA was converted to cDNA. The method was immunoSEQ multiplex PCR; TCRdb's version includes in-frame clones alone and lacks a portion of them. The sample consists of around 300,000 clones, approximately 16% of them appearing once. Germline V lookup: CDR1 MGHRA, CDR2 YSYEKL. The CDR3 runs to 14 residues. Trimming stripped 1 base from V and 5 bases from J, with 11 bases between. As regards this clone: Antigen: not known.

This sequence originates from a man aged 18 to 35 with type 1 diabetes. Input material: naive CD4+ T cells from blood. The chain joins TRBV4-1 to TRBJ1-2, with a possible D match to TRBD1 (5 bases). The CDR3 DNA sequence: TGCGCCAGCAGCCAAGCAAGTTCAGGGTATGGCTACACCTTC. Translated, it gives CASSQASSGYGYTF.